Listed here are 26 T cell receptor beta chains from one sample, sequenced in a study of cytomegalovirus exposure and HLA in healthy donors. With 60 Vbeta and 13 Jbeta primers, the PCR was carried out. Assay: immunoSEQ multiplex PCR; the TCRdb copy retains only in-frame clones and omits some. The sample includes roughly 190,000 clones, over 75% seen only once; the top ten take less than 7%. The sample taken for sequencing was PBMCs. The receptors stem from a man aged 35-49 years in good health and CMV-seropositive.

The chain is built from TRBV28 and TRBJ2-7; 8 positions match TRBD1. The germline gives CDR1 MDHEN, CDR2 SYDVKM. This CDR3 has 14 amino acids. The trim removed 10 bases at V and 3 bases at J, leaving 11 bases unmatched. The chain's CDR3 is CAITGRQGNYEQYF. CDR3 nucleotides: TGTGCCATTACCGGTCGACAGGGGAACTACGAGCAGTACTTC. The complete variable domain, with remaining parts taken from reference TRBV28 and TRBJ2-7, reads DVKVTQSSRYLVKRTGEKVFLECVQDMDHENMFWYRQDPGLGLRLIYFSYDVKMKEKGDIPEGYSVSREKKERFSLILESASTNQTSMYLCAITGRQGNYEQYFGPGTRLTVT.

The rearrangement joins TRBV6-5 to TRBJ1-4; 8 nucleotides align to TRBD1. The CDR3 has 14 amino acids. Germline-derived CDR1 and CDR2 are MNHEY and SVGAGI. V lost 8 bases to trimming and J lost 6 bases; unmatched junction nucleotides: 8. CDR3 nucleotides: TGTGCCAGCGGGCGGACAGGGCGGGATGAAAAACTGTTTTTT. It translates to CASGRTGRDEKLFF.

The rearrangement links TRBV6-1 to TRBJ2-7; 10 bases are a match to TRBD1. Germline V CDR1 and CDR2: MNHNS, SASEGT. The junction had 7 bases not matched to a gene; V was cut back by 6 bases and J by 2 bases. The CDR3 contains 15 residues. CDR3 in amino acids: CASRSPGQGTYEQYF. In nucleotides, the CDR3 is TGTGCCAGCAGGAGCCCGGGACAGGGGACCTACGAGCAGTACTTC.

The V gene is TRBV7-9, the J gene TRBJ1-2; maybe TRBD1 (5 bases). Germline CDR1 SEHNR, CDR2 FQNEAQ (reference sequence). The CDR3 totals 14 residues. The ends were cut back, 6 bases at V and 4 bases at J, with 15 bases in the middle. The CDR3 spells CASSPDGGGYGYTF. The CDR3 DNA sequence: TGTGCCAGCAGTCCCGACGGGGGGGGCTATGGCTACACCTTC.

This rearrangement joins TRBV5-1 to TRBJ1-1, with a weak D call TRBD1 (6 bases). There are 13 residues in the CDR3. V lost 1 base and J lost 3, with 7 bases in between. Germline V gene data show CDR1 as SGHRS and CDR2 as YFSETQ. In DNA, the CDR3 is TGCGCCAGCAGCTTGACAGGGCACACTGAAGCTTTCTTT. Translation gives CASSLTGHTEAFF.

This clone was counted between two and nine times. The chain employs TRBV9 and TRBJ2-2; TRBD1 matches at 7 bases. The germline V gene encodes CDR1 SGDLS and CDR2 YYNGEE. V dropped 0 bases and J dropped 5; count of bases not matched to a gene: 4. The CDR3 extends over 15 amino acids. CDR3 region: CASSVGGTETGELFF. The CDR3 DNA follows: TGTGCCAGCAGCGTAGGGGGGACAGAAACCGGGGAGCTGTTTTTT.

The J gene is TRBJ1-1, the V gene TRBV6-6; D is undetermined. CDR3 length equals 14 residues. V was cut by 6 bases and J by 2 bases, with 13 bases left in between. The V gene's germline CDR1 is MNHNY and CDR2 SVGAGI (reference sequence). CDR3 protein: CASSKTGINTEAFF. In DNA, the CDR3 is TGTGCCAGCAGCAAAACCGGGATTAACACTGAAGCTTTCTTT.

The rearrangement joins TRBV6-1 to TRBJ1-1; 7 nucleotides agree with TRBD1. This CDR3 has 15 amino acids. The trim removed 6 bases at V and 4 bases at J, leaving 11 bases unmatched. Germline V gene data show CDR1 as MNHNS and CDR2 as SASEGT. The CDR3 DNA follows: TGTGCCAGCAGGGGTGGTGACAGGGTTGGCACTGAAGCTTTCTTT. Protein: CASRGGDRVGTEAFF.

The V call is TRBV5-4, the J call TRBJ2-1; a weak D match, TRBD1 (7 bases). This CDR3 spans 15 amino acids. The ends were cut back, 4 bases at V and 4 bases at J, with 15 bases in the middle. Germline V gene lookup returns CDR1 SGHNT and CDR2 YYREEE (reference sequence). The CDR3 DNA follows: TGTGCCAGCAGCGATAGGCAGGGGGGATACAATGAGCAGTTCTTC. Translated: CASSDRQGGYNEQFF.

This clone appeared a few times. The chain employs TRBV4-3 and TRBJ1-4; tentatively, D is TRBD1 (6 bases). The length of the CDR3 is 13 residues. CDR1 is LGHNA and CDR2 is YSLEER in the germline V gene. Trimming cost V 3 bases and J 13 bases, with 15 bases left between them. CDR3 sequence: CASSQDYREGLFF. CDR3 coding DNA: TGCGCCAGCAGCCAGGACTACAGGGAGGGACTGTTTTTT.

This clone occurred a few times. V gene TRBV7-8 combines with J gene TRBJ2-7; TRBD1 agrees at 8 bases. CDR1 and CDR2 from the germline V gene are SGHVS and FQNEAQ. The CDR3 is 13 residues long. Trimming cost V 3 bases and J 3 bases; bases outside gene matches: 1. The CDR3 is CASSFDRGYEQYF. CDR3 bases: TGTGCCAGCAGCTTTGACAGGGGCTACGAGCAGTACTTC. The full variable domain, in which reference TRBV7-8 and TRBJ2-7 provide the parts outside the CDR3, is GAGVSQSPRYKVAKRGQDVALRCDPISGHVSLFWYQQALGQGPEFLTYFQNEAQLDKSGLPSDRFFAERPEGSVSTLKIQRTQQEDSAVYLCASSFDRGYEQYFGPGTRLTVT.

The chain employs TRBV27 and TRBJ2-5; D not resolved. Germline assignment: CDR1 MNHEY and CDR2 SMNVEV (reference sequence). The CDR3 has 14 residues. V was pared by 6 bases and J by 4 bases, with 15 bases between. The CDR3 protein is CASSPGRYGETQYF. The CDR3 region has the DNA TGTGCCAGCAGCCCAGGAAGGTATGGAGAGACCCAGTACTTC.

This clone has just one count. J is TRBJ1-2 and V is TRBV25-1, with TRBD1 matching 8 bases. Germline trimming cut 8 bases from V and 4 bases from J; bases unmatched to any gene: 9. Germline loops: CDR1 MGHDK, CDR2 SYGVNS. The CDR3 contains 14 residues. The CDR3 loop reads CASASQGALYGYTF. As DNA, the CDR3 is TGTGCCAGCGCCAGTCAGGGGGCCCTCTATGGCTACACCTTC.

The V call is TRBV5-1, the J call TRBJ2-1, with TRBD2 matching over 7 bases. V gave up 2 bases and J gave up 6 bases; unmatched junction bases: 8. The CDR3 is made up of 15 amino acids. Germline V lookup: CDR1 SGHRS, CDR2 YFSETQ. CDR3 in amino acids: CASSFSGGVPNEQFF. CDR3 nucleotides: TGCGCCAGCAGCTTCTCGGGGGGAGTCCCCAATGAGCAGTTCTTC.

This clone was found a few times. V gene TRBV7-9 combines with J gene TRBJ1-4; a possible D gene is TRBD1 (6 bases). CDR1 is SEHNR and CDR2 is FQNEAQ in the germline V gene (reference sequence). CDR3 size: 13 residues. Trimming cost V 6 bases and J 8 bases, with 13 bases left between them. The DNA for the CDR3 is TGTGCCAGCAGACGGGACAACACGGAAAAACTGTTTTTT. It specifies CASRRDNTEKLFF.

The V gene is TRBV30, the J gene TRBJ2-1, with 7 nucleotides matching TRBD1. This CDR3 spans 14 amino acids. V gave up 4 bases and J gave up 7 bases; unmatched junction bases: 10. CDR1 is GTSNPN and CDR2 is SVGIG in the germline V gene (reference sequence). The CDR3 coding sequence is TGTGCCTGGACTAGACAGGGAATCGTGAATGAGCAGTTCTTC. Protein product: CAWTRQGIVNEQFF. Together with reference TRBV30 and TRBJ2-1, the CDR3 gives the full variable domain: SQTIHQWPATLVQPVGSPLSLECTVEGTSNPNLYWYRQAAGRGLQLLFYSVGIGQISSEVPQNLSASRPQDRQFILSSKKLLLSDSGFYLCAWTRQGIVNEQFFGPGTRLTVL.

CDR3: CASTRDSTEAFF. CDR3 bases: TGCGCCAGCACTCGGGACAGCACTGAAGCTTTCTTT. This rearrangement joins TRBV5-1 to TRBJ1-1; 7 bases are a match to TRBD1. V was pared by 6 bases and J by 4 bases, with 3 bases of the junction left unmatched. CDR3 size: 12 residues. Germline V CDR1 and CDR2: SGHRS, YFSETQ.

The CDR3 sequence is CASSSRTGWGYGYTF. For the CDR3, the DNA is TGTGCCAGCAGTTCGCGGACAGGGTGGGGCTATGGCTACACCTTC. This chain links TRBV28 with TRBJ1-2; TRBD1 matches 8 bases. Germline V lookup: CDR1 MDHEN, CDR2 SYDVKM. There are 15 residues in the CDR3. The J segment lost 4 bases and the V segment lost 4 bases, leaving 8 bases of the junction unmatched.

The chain carries TRBV9 and TRBJ2-1, with 9 bases identical to TRBD2. V lost 4 bases to trimming and J lost 4 bases; unmatched junction nucleotides: 9. The CDR3 spans 16 residues. Per germline, CDR1 SGDLS and CDR2 YYNGEE. The CDR3 nucleotides are TGTGCCAGCAGCCCCGCCCTAGCGGGGCGGTACAATGAGCAGTTCTTC. Translated, it gives CASSPALAGRYNEQFF.

The chain employs TRBV5-4 and TRBJ2-7, with 8 nucleotides matching TRBD1. Germline CDR1 SGHNT, CDR2 YYREEE (reference sequence). V lost 3 bases to trimming and J lost 2 bases; unmatched junction nucleotides: 1. The CDR3 length is 13 residues. The CDR3 loop is CASSSTGAYEQYF. Written as DNA, the CDR3 is TGTGCCAGCAGCTCGACAGGGGCCTACGAGCAGTACTTC.

This chain connects TRBV2 to TRBJ2-7, with D unclear. Germline CDR1 is SNHLY and CDR2 is FYNNEI. Trimming pared 6 bases from V and 0 bases from J, leaving 12 bases between. The CDR3 spans 14 residues. For the CDR3, the DNA is TGTGCCAGCAGCCCCGACCGGAGCTCCTACGAGCAGTACTTC. Its translation is CASSPDRSSYEQYF.

The CDR3 is CASSEALNEQFF. The CDR3 bases are TGTGCCAGCAGTGAAGCTCTCAATGAGCAGTTCTTC. The V gene is TRBV6-1, the J gene TRBJ2-1; D is unclear. Germline CDR1 MNHNS, CDR2 SASEGT. The CDR3 sequence is 12 residues long. V was trimmed by 0 bases and J by 6 bases, leaving 3 bases between them.

The rearrangement joins TRBV27 to TRBJ2-3; 11 nucleotides match TRBD2. V trimming: 3 bases; J trimming: 9 bases; junction bases outside the gene matches: 8. The CDR3 runs to 15 residues. Germline CDR1 MNHEY, CDR2 SMNVEV (reference sequence). As DNA, the CDR3 is TGTGCCAGCAGTTTCGGCCTAGCGGGGGGAGAGACGCAGTATTTT. The encoded protein is CASSFGLAGGETQYF.

This clone was seen just once. The chain carries TRBV11-2 and TRBJ2-7; 7 bases fit TRBD2. The V segment lost 1 base and the J segment 1 base; nucleotides outside the gene matches: 4. Germline lookup yields CDR1 SGHAT and CDR2 FQNNGV. This CDR3 contains 15 residues. In DNA form, the CDR3 reads TGTGCCAGCAGCTTAGCCGGGACTATGTCCTACGAGCAGTACTTC. This sequence encodes CASSLAGTMSYEQYF.

The chain carries TRBV5-8 and TRBJ2-2, with D perhaps matching TRBD1 (6 bases). The V end was cut by 2 bases, the J end by 1 base, with 12 bases between. The CDR3 is made up of 16 amino acids. Looked up from germline, CDR1 is SGHTS and CDR2 is YDEGEE. The CDR3 DNA sequence: TGTGCCAGCAGCTTTCCGGGACACGGGAACACCGGGGAGCTGTTTTTT. Translated: CASSFPGHGNTGELFF.

This clone was seen just once. The chain has TRBV7-2 and TRBJ2-5; D may be TRBD2 (6 bases). The J call may be incorrect, as the DNA end agrees better with TRBJ2-7. The CDR3 runs 18 residues. Germline-derived CDR1 and CDR2 are SGHTA and FQGNSA. The CDR3 nucleotides read TGTGCCAGCAGCTTAGGGCGGGACCGAAAAACTACCCTCTACGAGCAGTACTTC. Translated, it gives CASSLGRDRKTTLYEQYF.